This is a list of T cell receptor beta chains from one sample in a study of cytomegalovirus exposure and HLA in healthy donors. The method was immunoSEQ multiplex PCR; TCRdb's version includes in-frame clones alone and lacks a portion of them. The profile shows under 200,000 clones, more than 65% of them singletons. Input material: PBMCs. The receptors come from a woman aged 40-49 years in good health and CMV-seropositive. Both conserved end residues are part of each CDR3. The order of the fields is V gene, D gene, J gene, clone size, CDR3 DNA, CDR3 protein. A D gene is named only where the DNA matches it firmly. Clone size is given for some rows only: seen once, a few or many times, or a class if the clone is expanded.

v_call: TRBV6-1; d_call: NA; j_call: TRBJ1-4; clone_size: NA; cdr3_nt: TGTGCCAGCAGTGAAGGGGGAGGGAGAGAAAAACTGTTTTTT; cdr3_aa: CASSEGGGREKLFF
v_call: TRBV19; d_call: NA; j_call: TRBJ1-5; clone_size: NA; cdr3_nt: TGTGCCAGTAGTATTCAAGAGGGAGACAATCAGCCCCAGCATTTT; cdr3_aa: CASSIQEGDNQPQHF
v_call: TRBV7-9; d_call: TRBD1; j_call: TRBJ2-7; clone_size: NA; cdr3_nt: TGTGCCAGCAGCGTAGACAGGGACCACGAGCAGTACTTC; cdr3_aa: CASSVDRDHEQYF
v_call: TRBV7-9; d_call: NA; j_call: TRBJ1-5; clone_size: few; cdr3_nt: TGTGCCAGCAGCTCTAGCGAACATCAGCCCCAGAATTTT; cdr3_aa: CASSSSEHQPQNF
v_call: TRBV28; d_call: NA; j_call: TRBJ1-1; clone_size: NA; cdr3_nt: TGTGCCAGCAGTTTAGGCCCCGGGGGGACAATGAACACTGAAGCTTTCTTT; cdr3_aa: CASSLGPGGTMNTEAFF
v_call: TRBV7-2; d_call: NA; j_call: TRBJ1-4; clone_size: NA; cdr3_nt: TGTGCCAGCAGCCTCCCACGGGAAAAACTGTTTTTT; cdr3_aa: CASSLPREKLFF
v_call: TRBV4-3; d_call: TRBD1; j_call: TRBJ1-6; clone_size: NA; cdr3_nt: TGCGCCAGCAGCCAAGCAAGCCGACAGGGGGCAAATAATTCACCCCTCCACTTT; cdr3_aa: CASSQASRQGANNSPLHF
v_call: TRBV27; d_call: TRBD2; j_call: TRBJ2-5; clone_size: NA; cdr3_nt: TGTGCCAGCAGTCTCGGACTAGGAGAGGGGACCCAGTACTTC; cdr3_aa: CASSLGLGEGTQYF
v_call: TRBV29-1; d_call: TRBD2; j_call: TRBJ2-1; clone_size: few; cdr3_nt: TGCAGCGGGAGCGGGAGGAACGATTACAATGAGCAGTTCTTC; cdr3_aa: CSGSGRNDYNEQFF
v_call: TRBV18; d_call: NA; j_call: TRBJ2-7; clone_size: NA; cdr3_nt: TGTGCCAGCTCACCACAGAGACAGCCAGCCTACGAGCAGTACTTC; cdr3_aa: CASSPQRQPAYEQYF
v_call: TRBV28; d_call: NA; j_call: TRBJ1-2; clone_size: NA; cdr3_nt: TGTGCCAGCAGTTTATACGACAGAAATGACTATGGCTACACCTTC; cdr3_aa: CASSLYDRNDYGYTF
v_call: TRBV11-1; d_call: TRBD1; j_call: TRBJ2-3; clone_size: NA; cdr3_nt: TGTGCCAGCAGTTCTACGGACAGGACAGATACGCAGTATTTT; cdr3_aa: CASSSTDRTDTQYF
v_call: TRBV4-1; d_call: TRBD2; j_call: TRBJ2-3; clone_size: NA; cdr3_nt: TGCGCCAGCAGCCAAGGCCATAGCGGGAGCGCAGATACGCAGTATTTT; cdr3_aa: CASSQGHSGSADTQYF
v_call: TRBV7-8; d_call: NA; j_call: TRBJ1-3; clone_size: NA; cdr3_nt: TGTGCCAGCAGCTCACAGGGCAACACCATATATTTT; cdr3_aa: CASSSQGNTIYF
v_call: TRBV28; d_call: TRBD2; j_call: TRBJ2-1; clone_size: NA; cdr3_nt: TGTGCCAGCAGATACGGGGGGGGACCCTACAATGAGCAGTTCTTC; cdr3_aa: CASRYGGGPYNEQFF
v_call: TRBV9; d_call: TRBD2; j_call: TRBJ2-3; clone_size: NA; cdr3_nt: TGTGCCAGCAGCTTAGGTGGCCTAGCGGGAGGGCAAGATACGCAGTATTTT; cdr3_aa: CASSLGGLAGGQDTQYF
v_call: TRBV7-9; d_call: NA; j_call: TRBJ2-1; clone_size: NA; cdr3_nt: TGTGCCAGCAGCTTAGCGGGAGGCTACAATGAGCAGTTCTTC; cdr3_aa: CASSLAGGYNEQFF
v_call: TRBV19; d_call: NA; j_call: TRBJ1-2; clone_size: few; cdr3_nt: TGTGCCAGTAGAACCCTACAGGATTACGGCTACACCTTC; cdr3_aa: CASRTLQDYGYTF
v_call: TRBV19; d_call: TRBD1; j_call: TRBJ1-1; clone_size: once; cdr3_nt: TGTGCCAGTAGTCTAAGACAGGGACATACTGAAGCTTTCTTT; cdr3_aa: CASSLRQGHTEAFF
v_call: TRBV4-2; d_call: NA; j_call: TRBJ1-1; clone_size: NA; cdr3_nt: TGTGCCAGCAGCCAAGACGGGGTGGGGAACACTGAAGCTTTCTTT; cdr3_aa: CASSQDGVGNTEAFF
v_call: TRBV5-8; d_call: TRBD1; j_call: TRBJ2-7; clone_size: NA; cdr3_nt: TGTGCCAGCAGCTTTACAGGGGCCTATAGCTCCTACGAGCAGTACTTC; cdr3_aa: CASSFTGAYSSYEQYF
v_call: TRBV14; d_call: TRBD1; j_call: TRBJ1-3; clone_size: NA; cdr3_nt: TGTGCCAGCAGTGGGACAGATGGGGACACCATATATTTT; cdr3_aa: CASSGTDGDTIYF
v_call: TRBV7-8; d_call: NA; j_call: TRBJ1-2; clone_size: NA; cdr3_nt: TGTGCCAGCAGCTTAGACGAGACAGATCTTGGCTACACCTTC; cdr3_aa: CASSLDETDLGYTF
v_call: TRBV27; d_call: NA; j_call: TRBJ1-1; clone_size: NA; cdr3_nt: TGTGCCAGCAGGCGACAAGATCCTTCCTTTTCCTACACTGAAGCTTTCTTT; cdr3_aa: CASRRQDPSFSYTEAFF
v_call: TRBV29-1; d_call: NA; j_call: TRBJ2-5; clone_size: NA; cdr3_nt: TGCAGCGTTCAAAGGGGTTTCGAGGAGACCCAGTACTTC; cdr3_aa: CSVQRGFEETQYF
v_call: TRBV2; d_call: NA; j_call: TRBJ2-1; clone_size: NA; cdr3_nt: TGTGCCAGCAGTGTAGGGGGGGGGCTCAACAATGAGCAGTTCTTC; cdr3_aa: CASSVGGGLNNEQFF
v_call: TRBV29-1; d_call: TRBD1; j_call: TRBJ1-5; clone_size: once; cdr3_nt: TGCAGCGTTGGGACAGGGTATAGCAATCAGCCCCAGCATTTT; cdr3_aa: CSVGTGYSNQPQHF
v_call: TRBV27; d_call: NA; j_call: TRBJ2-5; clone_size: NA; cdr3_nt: TGTGCCAGCAGTTTATCGAAATCGACAGTTTCCCGCCCACAGGAGACCCAGTACTTC; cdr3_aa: CASSLSKSTVSRPQETQYF
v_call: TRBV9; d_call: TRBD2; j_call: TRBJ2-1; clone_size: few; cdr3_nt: TGTGCCAGCAGCGTAGATCTAGCGGGGGGGAGGAGCTCCTACAATGAGCAGTTCTTC; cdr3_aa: CASSVDLAGGRSSYNEQFF
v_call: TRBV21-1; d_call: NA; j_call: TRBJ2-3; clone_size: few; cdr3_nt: TGTGCCAGCAACCCCGGGACTACCCAGTATTTT; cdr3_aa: CASNPGTTQYF
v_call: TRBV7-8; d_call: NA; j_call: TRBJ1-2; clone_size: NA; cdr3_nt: TGTGCCAGCAGCTTAAGGATTGACACATTATCAGATGGCTACACCTTC; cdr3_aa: CASSLRIDTLSDGYTF
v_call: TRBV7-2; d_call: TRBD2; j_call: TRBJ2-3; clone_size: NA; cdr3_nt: TGTGCCAGCAGCTTATGGACTAGCGGCACAGATACGCAGTATTTT; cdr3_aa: CASSLWTSGTDTQYF
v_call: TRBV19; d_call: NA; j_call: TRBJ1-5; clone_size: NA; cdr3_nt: TGTGCCAGTCGGGAAATCGGACAGCCCCAGCATTTT; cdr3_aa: CASREIGQPQHF
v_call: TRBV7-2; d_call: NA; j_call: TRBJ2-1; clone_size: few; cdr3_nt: TGTGCCAGCAGCTTCGGTCGAAACTACAATGAGCAGTTCTTC; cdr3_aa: CASSFGRNYNEQFF
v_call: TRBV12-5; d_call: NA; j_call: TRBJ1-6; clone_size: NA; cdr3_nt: TGTGCTAGTGGTTTGGATCGGTCACCCCTCCACTTT; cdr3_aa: CASGLDRSPLHF
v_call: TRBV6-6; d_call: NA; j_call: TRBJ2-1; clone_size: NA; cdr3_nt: TGTGCCAGCAGTGCTCAGGGGAATGAGCAGTTCTTC; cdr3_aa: CASSAQGNEQFF
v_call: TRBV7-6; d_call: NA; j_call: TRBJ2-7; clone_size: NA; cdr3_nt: TGTGCCAGCAGCTTAGTGGCCAGATCCTACGAGCAGTACTTC; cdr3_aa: CASSLVARSYEQYF
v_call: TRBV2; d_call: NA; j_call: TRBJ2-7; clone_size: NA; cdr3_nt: TGTGCCAGCAGCCCGGACAGCACCTACGAGCAGTACTTC; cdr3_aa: CASSPDSTYEQYF
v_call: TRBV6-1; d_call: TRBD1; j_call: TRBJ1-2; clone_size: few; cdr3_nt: TGTGCCAGCATTACCTTGGTACAGGGGGTCGGCTACACCTTC; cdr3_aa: CASITLVQGVGYTF
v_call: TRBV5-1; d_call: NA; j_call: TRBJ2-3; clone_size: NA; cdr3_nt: TGCGCCAGCAGCTTGGTGTGGGGCAATGCGCAGTATTTT; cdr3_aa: CASSLVWGNAQYF
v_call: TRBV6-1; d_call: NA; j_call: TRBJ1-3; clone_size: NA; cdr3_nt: TGTGCCAGCATAGTAGGGGACTTATCTGGAAACACCATATATTTT; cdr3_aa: CASIVGDLSGNTIYF
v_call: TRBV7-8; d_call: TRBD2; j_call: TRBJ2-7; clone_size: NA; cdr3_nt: TGTGCCAGCAGCTTACCTAGCGGGAGGGGCGAGCAGTACTTC; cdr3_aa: CASSLPSGRGEQYF
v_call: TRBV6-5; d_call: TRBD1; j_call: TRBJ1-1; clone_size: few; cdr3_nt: TGTGCCAGCAGTTCACCACAGGGGGCGAACACTGAAGCTTTCTTT; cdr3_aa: CASSSPQGANTEAFF
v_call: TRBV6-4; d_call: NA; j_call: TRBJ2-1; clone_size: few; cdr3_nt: TGTGCCAGCAGTGACAGGGGTGAGCAGTTCTTC; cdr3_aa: CASSDRGEQFF
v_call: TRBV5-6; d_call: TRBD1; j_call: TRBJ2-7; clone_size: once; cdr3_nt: TGTGCCAGCAGCCCGACCGGGACAGGGGGCGGGGAGCAGTACTTC; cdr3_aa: CASSPTGTGGGEQYF
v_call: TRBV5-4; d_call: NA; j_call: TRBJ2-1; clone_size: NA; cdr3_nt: TGTGCCAGCAGCTCCGTTAACAATGAGCAGTTCTTC; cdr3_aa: CASSSVNNEQFF
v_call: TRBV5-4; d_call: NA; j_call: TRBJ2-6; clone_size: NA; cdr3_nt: TGTGCCAGCAGCTTCAGTGGGGCCAACGTCCTGACTTTC; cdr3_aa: CASSFSGANVLTF
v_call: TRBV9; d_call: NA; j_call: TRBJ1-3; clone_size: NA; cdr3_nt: TGTGCCAGCGGGACAAACTCTGGAAACACCATATATTTT; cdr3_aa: CASGTNSGNTIYF